Listed here are 2 T cell receptor beta chains from one sample, sequenced in a study of blood T cell repertoires in COVID-19. Measured with immunoSEQ multiplex PCR; TCRdb has only the in-frame clones, and not every one. The repertoire has about 14,000 clones, 73% of them found once; the top ten carry roughly a tenth. Sequencing input: peripheral blood. Source of these receptors: an older man with acute or convalescent COVID-19.

The chain is built from TRBV5-4 and TRBJ2-5; weak D call: TRBD1 (5 bases). Trimming cost V 6 bases and J 4 bases, with 10 bases left between them. The CDR3 sequence is 12 residues long. CDR1 is SGHNT, CDR2 YYREEE, per germline (reference sequence). CDR3 sequence (DNA): TGTGCCAGCACCCCAGGGTTAGAGACCCAGTACTTC. Its translation is CASTPGLETQYF.

The chain carries TRBV2 and TRBJ2-1; D is perhaps TRBD2 (6 bases). Between the trimmed V and J ends, which lost 6 bases and 7 bases, there was a span of 19 bases. The CDR3 covers 15 residues. CDR1 SNHLY and CDR2 FYNNEI come from the germline V gene. The CDR3 DNA follows: TGTGCCAGCAGAGCCCGGGACTCCGAGGGGAATGAGCAGTTCTTC. Translation gives CASRARDSEGNEQFF.